The present T cell receptor beta chain was sequenced within a study of TIL therapy for anti-PD-1-resistant metastatic lung cancer. The wider study: Tumors had a median PD-L1 proportion score of roughly 5.7%.

Time point: pre-treatment sample, taken before nivolumab and TIL therapy. Tumor tissue came from excised metastases, mostly pleural nodules or supraclavicular lymph nodes. Adults with stage 4 NSCLC were enrolled in a phase I trial. The CDR3 totals 17 residues. This was the immunoSEQ v3 assay. The method was immunoSEQ multiplex PCR; TCRdb's version includes in-frame clones alone and lacks a portion of them. The sample yields more than 90,000 clones, 50% to 70% seen once. The receptor comes from a person aged 25-80 years with non-small cell lung cancer. The rearrangement joins TRBV12-1 to TRBJ1-1; TRBD1, the D gene given by the table, was not confirmed from the DNA. TRBV12-1 is tagged as a pseudogene. The specimen comprised tumor tissue, sampled at baseline. The CDR3 DNA reads TGTGCCAGCAGCTTTCCTGGCGTGGGGGCTGGGGACACTGAAGCTTTCTTT. This gives the protein CASSFPGVGAGDTEAFF.